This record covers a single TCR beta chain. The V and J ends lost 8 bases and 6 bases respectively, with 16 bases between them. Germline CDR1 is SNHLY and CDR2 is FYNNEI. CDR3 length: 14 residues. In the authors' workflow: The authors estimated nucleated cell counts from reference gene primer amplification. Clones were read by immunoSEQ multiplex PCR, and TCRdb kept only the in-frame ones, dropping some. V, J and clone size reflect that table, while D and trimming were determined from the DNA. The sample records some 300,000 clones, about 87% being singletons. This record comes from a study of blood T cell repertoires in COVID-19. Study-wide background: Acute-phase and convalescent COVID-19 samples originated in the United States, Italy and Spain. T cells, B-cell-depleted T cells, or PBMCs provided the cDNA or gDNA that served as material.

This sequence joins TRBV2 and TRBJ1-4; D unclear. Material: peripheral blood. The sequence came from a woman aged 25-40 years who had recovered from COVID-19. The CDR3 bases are TGTGCCAGCCGAGGACTTCCCGGGGATGAAAAACTGTTTTTT. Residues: CASRGLPGDEKLFF.